The 5 T cell receptor beta chains reported below all come from one sample, sequenced in a study of cytomegalovirus exposure and HLA in healthy donors. A multiplex PCR was run with 60 Vbeta primers and 13 Jbeta primers. Measured with immunoSEQ multiplex PCR; TCRdb has only the in-frame clones, and not every one. The sample holds roughly 200,000 clones, approximately 90% seen once. The specimen was PBMCs. The origin of the receptors is a woman in her late teens or twenties in good health and CMV-seronegative.

CDR3 DNA: TGTGCCAGTAGTATAACGAGGAGGGGGCAGGAGCCCCAGCATTTT. This translates into CASSITRRGQEPQHF. The chain carries TRBV19 and TRBJ1-5; 7 nucleotides agree with TRBD1. Germline V gene lookup returns CDR1 LNHDA and CDR2 SQIVND (reference sequence). The CDR3 totals 15 residues. With 2 bases clipped from V and 8 bases from J, the junction kept 9 bases outside the gene matches.

This clone turned up a few times. V gene TRBV15 combines with J gene TRBJ1-5; 7 positions match TRBD1. The CDR3 length is 18 residues. In germline, CDR1 is LNHNV, CDR2 YYDKDF (reference sequence). V lost 0 bases and J lost 4; bases outside the gene matches: 12. CDR3 region: CATSRDQVRTGPNQPQHF. DNA of the CDR3: TGTGCCACCAGCAGAGATCAGGTTAGGACAGGCCCGAATCAGCCCCAGCATTTT.

The rearrangement joins TRBV4-3 to TRBJ2-6, with 11 bases that match TRBD2. With V trimmed by 7 bases and J by 2 bases, 13 bases remained unmatched. The CDR3 contains 19 residues. The germline V gene encodes CDR1 LGHNA and CDR2 YSLEER. The CDR3 nucleotides are TGCGCCAGCACCCACCGTGCTAGCGGGGGGTCGCCTGGGGCCAACGTCCTGACTTTC. Amino acid sequence: CASTHRASGGSPGANVLTF.

The V call is TRBV18, the J call TRBJ2-1; D ambiguous. Looked up from germline, CDR1 is KGHSH and CDR2 is LQKENI. The CDR3 extends over 14 amino acids. V was clipped by 0 bases and J by 10 bases, with 13 bases between them. This CDR3 reads CASSPPRPAPEQFF. The CDR3 DNA reads TGTGCCAGCTCACCACCGAGGCCAGCTCCGGAGCAGTTCTTC. The whole variable domain, filled in from reference TRBV18 and TRBJ2-1, reads NAGVMQNPRHLVRRRGQEARLRCSPMKGHSHVYWYRQLPEEGLKFMVYLQKENIIDESGMPKERFSAEFPKEGPSILRIQQVVRGDSAAYFCASSPPRPAPEQFFGPGTRLTVL.

CDR3 residues: CASSTDRGGNIQYF. CDR3 in DNA: TGTGCCAGCAGCACAGACAGGGGAGGGAACATTCAGTACTTC. The rearrangement joins TRBV7-2 to TRBJ2-4; D is perhaps TRBD1 (8 bases). Trimming left V 5 bases short and J 7 bases short, with 15 bases between. The CDR3 loop spans 14 amino acids. CDR1 and CDR2 (germline): SGHTA, FQGNSA. Looking up the rest from reference TRBV7-2 and TRBJ2-4 gives the full variable domain: GAGVSQSPSNKVTEKGKDVELRCDPISGHTALYWYRQSLGQGLEFLIYFQGNSAPDKSGLPSDRFSAERTGGSVSTLTIQRTQQEDSAVYLCASSTDRGGNIQYFGAGTRLSVL.